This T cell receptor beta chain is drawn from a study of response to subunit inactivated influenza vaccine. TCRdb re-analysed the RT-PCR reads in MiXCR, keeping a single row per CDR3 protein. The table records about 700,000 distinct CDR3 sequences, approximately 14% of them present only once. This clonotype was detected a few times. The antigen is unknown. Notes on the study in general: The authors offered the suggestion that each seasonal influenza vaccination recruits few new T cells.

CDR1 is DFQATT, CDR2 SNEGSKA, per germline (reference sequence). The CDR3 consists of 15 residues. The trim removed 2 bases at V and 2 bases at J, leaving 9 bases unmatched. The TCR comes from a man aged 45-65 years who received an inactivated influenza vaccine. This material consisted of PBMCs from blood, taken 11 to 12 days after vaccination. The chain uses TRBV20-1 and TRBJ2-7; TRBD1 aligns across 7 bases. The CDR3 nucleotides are TGCAGTGCTAGACGACCACAGGGGCGAACCTACGAGCAGTACTTC. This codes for CSARRPQGRTYEQYF.